Sequencing of this T cell receptor beta chain was carried out in a study of Ad26.COV2.S vaccination and SARS-CoV-2 variants. Points from the study as a whole: The authors reported substantial breadth in spike-specific CD8+ and CD4+ T cell responses after vaccination. Spike-specific TCR breadth ran higher among vaccine recipients than placebo recipients. Measures of TCR breadth and depth may have fallen short of total T cell responses.

The ends were cut back, 7 bases at V and 9 bases at J, with 30 bases in the middle. CDR1 is SQVTM, CDR2 ANQGSEA, per germline. The CDR3 is 16 amino acids. Method: immunoSEQ multiplex PCR; TCRdb's copy keeps in-frame clones and lacks some. This table holds tens of thousands of clones, less than 85% found once. With respect to this clone: Its antigen is unknown.

The sequences come from peripheral blood, collected after recovery from COVID-19. This clonotype was sampled from a human donor who had recovered from COVID-19. The chain combines TRBV29-1 with TRBJ2-5; perhaps D is TRBD1 or TRBD2 (6 bases each). The chain's CDR3 is CSGAGTTLNYRGAQYF. The CDR3 DNA reads TGCAGCGGTGCCGGGACCACCCTCAATTATAGGGGGGCCCAGTACTTC.